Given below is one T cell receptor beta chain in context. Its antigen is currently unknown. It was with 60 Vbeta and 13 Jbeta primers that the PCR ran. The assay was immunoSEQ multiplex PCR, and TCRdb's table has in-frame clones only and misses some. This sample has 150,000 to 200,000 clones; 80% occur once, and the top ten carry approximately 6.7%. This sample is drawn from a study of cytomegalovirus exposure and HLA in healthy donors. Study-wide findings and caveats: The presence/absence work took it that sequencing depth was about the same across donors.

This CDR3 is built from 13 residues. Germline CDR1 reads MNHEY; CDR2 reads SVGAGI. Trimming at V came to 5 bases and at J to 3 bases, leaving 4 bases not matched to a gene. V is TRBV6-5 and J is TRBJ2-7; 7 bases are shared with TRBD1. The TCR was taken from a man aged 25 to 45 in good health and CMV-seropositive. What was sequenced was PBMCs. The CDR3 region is CASSRQGRYEQYF. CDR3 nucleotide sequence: TGTGCCAGCAGTAGACAGGGACGCTACGAGCAGTACTTC.